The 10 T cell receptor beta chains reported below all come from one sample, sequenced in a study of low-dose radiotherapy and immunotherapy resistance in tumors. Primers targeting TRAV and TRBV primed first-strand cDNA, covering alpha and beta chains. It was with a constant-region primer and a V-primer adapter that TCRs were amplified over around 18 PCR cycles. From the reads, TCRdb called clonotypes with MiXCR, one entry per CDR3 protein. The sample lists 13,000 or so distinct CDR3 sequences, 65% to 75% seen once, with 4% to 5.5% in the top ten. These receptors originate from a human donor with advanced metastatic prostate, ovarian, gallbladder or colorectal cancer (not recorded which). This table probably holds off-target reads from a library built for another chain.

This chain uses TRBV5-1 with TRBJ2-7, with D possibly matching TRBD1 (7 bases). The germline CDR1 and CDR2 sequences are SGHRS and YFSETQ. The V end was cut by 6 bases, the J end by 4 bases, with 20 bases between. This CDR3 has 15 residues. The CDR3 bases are TGCGCCAGCACCGCCGGGGGACAGAGAGTGTACGAGCAGTACTTC. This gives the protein CASTAGGQRVYEQYF.

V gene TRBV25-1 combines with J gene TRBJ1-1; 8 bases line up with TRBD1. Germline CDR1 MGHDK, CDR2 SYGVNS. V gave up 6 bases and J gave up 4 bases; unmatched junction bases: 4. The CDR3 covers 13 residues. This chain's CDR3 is CASRHDRGTEAFF. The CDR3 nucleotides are TGTGCCAGCAGGCACGACAGGGGCACTGAAGCTTTCTTT.

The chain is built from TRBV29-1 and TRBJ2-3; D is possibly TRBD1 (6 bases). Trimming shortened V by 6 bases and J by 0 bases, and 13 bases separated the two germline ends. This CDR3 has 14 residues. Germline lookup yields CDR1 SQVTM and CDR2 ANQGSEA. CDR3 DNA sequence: TGCAGCGTCGCAACAGGGAGCAGCACAGATACGCAGTATTTT. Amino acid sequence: CSVATGSSTDTQYF.

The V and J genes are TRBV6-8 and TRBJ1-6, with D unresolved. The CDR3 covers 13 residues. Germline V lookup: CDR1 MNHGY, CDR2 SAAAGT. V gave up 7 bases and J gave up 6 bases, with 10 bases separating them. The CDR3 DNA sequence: TGTGCCAGCACCGACGGATTTAATTCACCCCTCCACTTT. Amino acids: CASTDGFNSPLHF.

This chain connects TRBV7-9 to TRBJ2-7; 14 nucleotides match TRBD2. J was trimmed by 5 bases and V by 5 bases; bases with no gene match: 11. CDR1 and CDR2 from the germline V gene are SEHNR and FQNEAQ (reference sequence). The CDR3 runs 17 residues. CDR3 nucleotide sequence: TGTGCCAGCAGCCCGGGGCCCGGACTAGCGGGGGGTGACGAGCAGTACTTC. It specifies CASSPGPGLAGGDEQYF.

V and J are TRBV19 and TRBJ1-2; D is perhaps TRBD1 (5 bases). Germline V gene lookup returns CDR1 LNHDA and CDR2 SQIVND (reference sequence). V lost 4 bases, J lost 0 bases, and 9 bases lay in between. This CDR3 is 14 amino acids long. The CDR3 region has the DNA TGTGCCAGTAGTAAGAGGGGAGCTAACTATGGCTACACCTTC. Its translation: CASSKRGANYGYTF.

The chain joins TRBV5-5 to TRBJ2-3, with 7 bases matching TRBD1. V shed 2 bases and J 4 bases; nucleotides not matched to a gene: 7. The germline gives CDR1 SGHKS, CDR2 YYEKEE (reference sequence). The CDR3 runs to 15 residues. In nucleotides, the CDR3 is TGTGCCAGCAGCTTTACCTCCACAGGGGCAGATACGCAGTATTTT. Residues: CASSFTSTGADTQYF.

DNA for the CDR3: TGTGCCAGCAGCTTAGCGCGGACAGGGGGACGAGAGACCCAGTACTTC. Translated: CASSLARTGGRETQYF. The chain combines TRBV7-2 with TRBJ2-5; 10 positions match TRBD1. After removal of 0 bases from V and 4 bases from J, the junction contained 5 bases not matched to a gene. Germline lookup yields CDR1 SGHTA and CDR2 FQGNSA. CDR3 length equals 16 residues.

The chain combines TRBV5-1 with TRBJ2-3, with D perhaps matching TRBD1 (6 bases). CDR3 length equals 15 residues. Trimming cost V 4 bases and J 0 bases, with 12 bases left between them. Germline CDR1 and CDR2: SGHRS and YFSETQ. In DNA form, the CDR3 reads TGCGCCAGCAGCCTGGGGGCGGTGAGCACAGATACGCAGTATTTT. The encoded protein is CASSLGAVSTDTQYF.

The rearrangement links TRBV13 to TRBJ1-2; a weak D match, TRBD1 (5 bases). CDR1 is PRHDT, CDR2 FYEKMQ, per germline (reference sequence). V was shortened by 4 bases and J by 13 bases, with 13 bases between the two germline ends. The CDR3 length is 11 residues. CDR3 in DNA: TGTGCCAGCAGCTGGGACGACGGCGTCACCTTC. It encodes CASSWDDGVTF.